The 20 T cell receptor beta chains below come from one sample, sequenced in a study of T cell repertoires in MIS-A myocarditis. Sequencing was performed with immunoSEQ multiplex PCR; in TCRdb, only in-frame clones are kept and a portion is missing. This sample yields over 12,000 clones, of which around 70% are seen a single time; approximately 61% belongs to the top ten. The sample taken for sequencing was left ventricle heart tissue obtained at autopsy. These receptors were collected from a man between 18 and 35 years old with fulminant myocarditis from multisystem inflammatory syndrome in adults (MIS-A) after COVID-19.

The gene calls are TRBV19 and TRBJ2-3; D possibly corresponds to TRBD2 (6 bases). Germline CDR1 LNHDA, CDR2 SQIVND (reference sequence). V was trimmed by 7 bases and J by 3 bases, leaving 17 bases between them. The CDR3 runs to 15 residues. The CDR3 nucleotides read TGTGCCAGTAACCAAGCGGGCTTCGGTACAGATACGCAGTATTTT. This translates into CASNQAGFGTDTQYF.

The V gene is TRBV10-2, the J gene TRBJ1-2; D possibly corresponds to TRBD1 (5 bases). Germline V gene data show CDR1 as WSHSY and CDR2 as SAAADI. The CDR3 contains 11 residues. Trimming took 3 bases from V and 8 from J, leaving 7 bases between them. The CDR3 DNA follows: TGCGCCAGCAGTGAAGGGGTGGGCTACACCTTC. This gives the protein CASSEGVGYTF.

As concerns this clone: The germline gene is not matched at one end of the junction; a read error may be the cause. The rearrangement links TRBV20-1 to TRBJ2-3, with D unresolved. This CDR3 comprises 10 residues. Germline CDR1 is DFQATT and CDR2 is SNEGSKA (reference sequence). This CDR3 is CRLGRYTQYF. CDR3 DNA sequence: TGTCGTCTCGGGCGCTATACGCAGTATTTT.

The chain joins TRBV30 to TRBJ1-4; D perhaps matches TRBD1 (6 bases). CDR1 and CDR2 from the germline V gene are GTSNPN and SVGIG (reference sequence). The V end lost 1 base, the J end lost 3 bases, and 18 bases lay between the germline ends. This CDR3 is built from 17 residues. The DNA of the CDR3 is TGTGCCTGGAGTGATGGGGCGGCGGGGGCCTCTAATGAAAAACTGTTTTTT. Encoded protein: CAWSDGAAGASNEKLFF.

This clone appeared a single time. The V gene is TRBV6-2 or TRBV6-3, the J gene TRBJ1-1; D not certain. V gave up 1 base and J gave up 1 base, with 7 bases separating them. CDR1 is MNHEY, CDR2 SVGEGT, per germline. The CDR3 has 14 residues. This CDR3 reads CASSYFAQNTEAFF. CDR3 nucleotides: TGTGCCAGCAGTTACTTTGCCCAGAACACTGAAGCTTTCTTT.

V is TRBV5-1 and J is TRBJ2-5; weak D call: TRBD1 (6 bases). The CDR3 is made up of 14 amino acids. The germline CDR1 and CDR2 sequences are SGHRS and YFSETQ. V was clipped by 7 bases and J by 5 bases, with 18 bases between them. The CDR3: CASELGAGGETQYF. The CDR3 DNA sequence: TGCGCCAGCGAGCTGGGGGCCGGTGGGGAGACCCAGTACTTC.

The J gene is TRBJ2-3, the V gene TRBV7-8, with 7 bases aligning to TRBD1. CDR3 length: 16 amino acids. J lost 2 bases, V lost 3 bases, and 8 bases had no gene match. Germline values: CDR1 SGHVS, CDR2 FQNEAQ. The CDR3 region is CASSFTGETFTDTQYF. The CDR3 nucleotides are TGTGCCAGCAGCTTTACAGGGGAAACCTTCACAGATACGCAGTATTTT.

This chain uses TRBV3-1 (or the pseudogene TRBV3-2) with TRBJ2-1, with D possibly being TRBD1 (5 bases). V lost 2 bases, J lost 5 bases, and 22 bases lay in between. The germline V gene has CDR1 LGHDT and CDR2 YNNKEL (reference sequence). CDR3 length: 18 residues. The CDR3 spells CASSQPGFLVTEHNEQFF. The CDR3, as DNA: TGTGCCAGCAGCCAACCAGGGTTTCTGGTAACTGAACACAATGAGCAGTTCTTC.

The J gene is TRBJ2-5, the V gene TRBV12-3 or TRBV12-4, with unresolved D. This CDR3 region has 11 residues. Trimming shortened V by 3 bases and J by 5 bases, and 4 bases separated the two germline ends. CDR3 nucleotide sequence: TGTGCCAGCAGTTTTTGGGAGACCCAGTACTTC. This encodes CASSFWETQYF.

The gene calls are TRBV29-1 and TRBJ2-1; TRBD2 matches 7 bases. CDR3 size: 14 residues. The junction had 6 bases not matched to a gene; V was cut back by 5 bases and J by 2 bases. Germline values: CDR1 SQVTM, CDR2 ANQGSEA. Here the CDR3 DNA reads TGCAGCGTTCACACTAGCGACCCCTACAATGAGCAGTTCTTC. Translation gives CSVHTSDPYNEQFF.

The gene calls are TRBV13 and TRBJ2-7; 12 nucleotides match TRBD1. V was pared by 5 bases and J by 4 bases, with 9 bases of the junction left unmatched. The length of the CDR3 is 16 residues. Germline lookup yields CDR1 PRHDT and CDR2 FYEKMQ (reference sequence). Written as DNA, the CDR3 is TGTGCCAGCAGCCTGGGGACAGGGGGCGTGAGGTACGAGCAGTACTTC. Translated: CASSLGTGGVRYEQYF.

Only a few counts were recorded for this clone. V gene TRBV5-1 combines with J gene TRBJ2-5, with D hard to call. V lost 0 bases and J 5 bases, leaving 5 bases between the germline ends. The CDR3 has 12 amino acids. Germline lookup yields CDR1 SGHRS and CDR2 YFSETQ. The CDR3 nucleotides read TGCGCCAGCAGCTTGGCCGGGGAGACCCAGTACTTC. This translates into CASSLAGETQYF.

V usage is TRBV9 and J usage is TRBJ2-6; TRBD1 aligns across 7 bases. From germline, CDR1 is SGDLS and CDR2 YYNGEE. V gave up 0 bases and J gave up 0 bases; unmatched junction bases: 9. This CDR3 has 19 amino acids. CDR3 residues: CASSVDYGTAFSGANVLTF. The CDR3 nucleotides read TGTGCCAGCAGCGTAGACTACGGGACAGCGTTCTCTGGGGCCAACGTCCTGACTTTC.

The chain uses TRBV27 and TRBJ1-2; D is undetermined. V was shortened by 6 bases and J by 3 bases, with 8 bases between the two germline ends. The germline V gene encodes CDR1 MNHEY and CDR2 SMNVEV (reference sequence). The CDR3 extends over 12 amino acids. CDR3 amino acids: CASRSEDYGYTF. Here the CDR3 DNA reads TGTGCCAGCAGGAGTGAAGACTATGGCTACACCTTC.

CDR3 nucleotide sequence: TGTGCCAGCAGTTTAGAACAGGGGTCTAGGTATGGCTACACCTTC. Residues: CASSLEQGSRYGYTF. The chain recombines TRBV28 with TRBJ1-2; 7 bases agree with TRBD1. Germline V gene lookup returns CDR1 MDHEN and CDR2 SYDVKM. The CDR3 is 15 amino acids. The J segment lost 5 bases and the V segment lost 2 bases, leaving 8 bases of the junction unmatched.

The rearrangement links TRBV15 to TRBJ1-3, with unresolved D. Germline V gene data show CDR1 as LNHNV and CDR2 as YYDKDF (reference sequence). This CDR3 region has 14 residues. V was clipped by 3 bases and J by 0 bases, with 6 bases between them. The CDR3 sequence: CATSRTDSGNTIYF. For the CDR3, the DNA is TGTGCCACCAGCAGGACTGACTCTGGAAACACCATATATTTT.

The J gene is TRBJ2-1, the V gene TRBV7-3, with TRBD2 identical over 7 bases. With 2 bases clipped from V and 7 bases from J, the junction kept 5 bases outside the gene matches. Germline CDR1 SGHTA, CDR2 FQGTGA. This CDR3 contains 14 residues. DNA for the CDR3: TGTGCCAGCAGCTTACAGGCGGGAGTGAATGAGCAGTTCTTC. Its translation: CASSLQAGVNEQFF. The full variable domain, with the rest looked up from reference TRBV7-3 and TRBJ2-1, is GAGVSQTPSNKVTEKGKYVELRCDPISGHTALYWYRQSLGQGPEFLIYFQGTGAADDSGLPNDRFFAVRPEGSVSTLKIQRTERGDSAVYLCASSLQAGVNEQFFGPGTRLTVL.

V gene TRBV10-1 combines with J gene TRBJ1-1, with no clear D. The germline V gene has CDR1 WNHNN and CDR2 SYGVQD (reference sequence). Trimming removed 0 bases at V and 6 bases at J, with 8 bases between. This CDR3 is built from 13 residues. CDR3 loop: CASSESLDAEAFF. CDR3 nucleotide sequence: TGCGCCAGCAGTGAGTCACTGGACGCTGAAGCTTTCTTT.

This chain uses TRBV19 with TRBJ2-7, with D possibly TRBD1 on 5 matching bases. Per the germline V gene, CDR1 is LNHDA and CDR2 is SQIVND (reference sequence). The CDR3 extends over 13 amino acids. With 7 bases removed from V and 5 bases from J, the gap between germline ends came to 15 bases. Here the CDR3 DNA reads TGTGCCAGTAAGATGGGGCTTGAGGACGAGCAGTACTTC. As protein: CASKMGLEDEQYF.

This clone was recorded a few times. The chain employs TRBV6-4 and TRBJ1-1; weak D call: TRBD1 (5 bases). CDR1 is MRHNA, CDR2 SNTAGT, per germline. Trimming stripped 7 bases from V and 6 bases from J, with 12 bases between. The CDR3 has 12 amino acids. The CDR3 DNA reads TGTGCCAGCACGGAAGGGGACTCTGAAGCTTTCTTT. This encodes CASTEGDSEAFF.